The next 18 T cell receptor beta chains were all read from a single sample in a study of technical replicates of blood from several donors. Sequencing was performed with immunoSEQ multiplex PCR; in TCRdb, only in-frame clones are kept and a portion is missing. This table has some 70,000 clones, approximately 89% appearing once. The sequenced sample was PBMCs. The receptors were sampled from a human donor in good health. Some clones in this sample may be carry-over from other donors' samples.

This clone was observed a single time. V is TRBV6-5 and J is TRBJ2-1; 12 nucleotides align to TRBD2. The V gene's germline CDR1 is MNHEY and CDR2 SVGAGI. V lost 2 bases, J lost 7 bases, and 6 bases stayed unmatched. The CDR3 totals 16 residues. The chain's CDR3 is CASSYASGGARNEQFF. CDR3 DNA: TGTGCCAGCAGTTACGCTAGCGGGGGGGCGAGGAATGAGCAGTTCTTC.

The J gene is TRBJ1-2, the V gene TRBV30; 8 bases are a match to TRBD1. CDR3 size: 13 residues. Germline trimming cut 2 bases from V and 7 bases from J; bases unmatched to any gene: 6. The V gene's germline CDR1 is GTSNPN and CDR2 SVGIG (reference sequence). The CDR3 bases are TGTGCCTGGAGTCAGGACAGGGTCGGTGGCTACACCTTC. Amino acid sequence: CAWSQDRVGGYTF. The variable domain in full, with the rest retrieved from reference TRBV30 and TRBJ1-2, is SQTIHQWPATLVQPVGSPLSLECTVEGTSNPNLYWYRQAAGRGLQLLFYSVGIGQISSEVPQNLSASRPQDRQFILSSKKLLLSDSGFYLCAWSQDRVGGYTFGSGTRLTVV.

J is TRBJ1-2 and V is TRBV29-1; D gene uncertain. The germline gives CDR1 SQVTM, CDR2 ANQGSEA. Trimming removed 3 bases from V and 0 bases from J, with 8 bases in between. The CDR3 spans 13 residues. This chain's CDR3 is CSVDTASNYGYTF. The CDR3 DNA is TGCAGCGTTGACACAGCCTCTAACTATGGCTACACCTTC.

The chain links TRBV29-1 to TRBJ1-4, with 7 bases matching TRBD1. The CDR3 totals 14 residues. The germline gives CDR1 SQVTM, CDR2 ANQGSEA. The trim removed 6 bases at V and 5 bases at J, leaving 9 bases unmatched. The CDR3 region is CSVGGGTENEKLFF. Written as DNA, the CDR3 is TGCAGCGTCGGGGGCGGGACAGAAAATGAAAAACTGTTTTTT.

The CDR3 coding sequence is TGTGCCAGCCGACTAGCGGGAGTTAATGAGCAGTTCTTC. Residues: CASRLAGVNEQFF. The chain uses TRBV2 and TRBJ2-1; 12 positions match TRBD2. Germline V lookup: CDR1 SNHLY, CDR2 FYNNEI. This CDR3 region has 13 residues. Trimming cost V 8 bases and J 7 bases; bases outside gene matches: 3.

Here the CDR3 DNA reads TGTGCCAGCAGTATCAGACAGGGTTCCTATAATTCACCCCTCCACTTT. It specifies CASSIRQGSYNSPLHF. The V and J genes are TRBV27 and TRBJ1-6; 7 bases agree with TRBD1. This CDR3 is 16 amino acids long. Germline V gene lookup returns CDR1 MNHEY and CDR2 SMNVEV (reference sequence). The J segment lost 1 base and the V segment lost 5 bases, leaving 5 bases of the junction unmatched.

This rearrangement joins TRBV4-1 to TRBJ2-7, with 8 positions matching TRBD2. Unmatched junction bases numbered 12, after V lost 0 bases and J lost 2 bases. CDR1 and CDR2 (germline): MGHRA, YSYEKL. The CDR3 runs 18 residues. CDR3 protein: CASSQDHARGDLTYEQYF. The DNA of the CDR3 is TGCGCCAGCAGCCAAGATCATGCGCGGGGGGACCTCACCTACGAGCAGTACTTC.

This clone showed up just once. The chain combines TRBV7-9 with TRBJ2-1; 9 bases are shared with TRBD2. This CDR3 comprises 13 residues. Unmatched junction bases numbered 3, after V lost 5 bases and J lost 7 bases. Germline V lookup: CDR1 SEHNR, CDR2 FQNEAQ (reference sequence). The chain's CDR3 is CASSPAGGNEQFF. CDR3 coding DNA: TGTGCCAGCAGCCCCGCGGGAGGGAATGAGCAGTTCTTC.

This chain connects TRBV7-8 to TRBJ1-5, with 9 nucleotides matching TRBD1. In germline, CDR1 is SGHVS, CDR2 FQNEAQ. Unmatched junction bases numbered 2, after V lost 5 bases and J lost 3 bases. This CDR3 is 14 amino acids long. The CDR3 loop reads CASSRDRANQPQHF. DNA for the CDR3: TGTGCCAGCAGCAGGGACAGGGCCAATCAGCCCCAGCATTTT.

This clone was seen just once. The rearrangement links TRBV7-6 to TRBJ2-5; no firm D call. Germline V gives CDR1 SGHVS, CDR2 FNYEAQ. CDR3 length equals 14 residues. Trimming removed 5 bases from V and 3 bases from J, with 13 bases in between. The DNA of the CDR3 is TGTGCCAGCAGCGAACGGGTGGAAAAAGAGACCCAGTACTTC. Translated: CASSERVEKETQYF. Full variable domain (rest looked up from reference TRBV7-6 and TRBJ2-5): GAGVSQSPRYKVTKRGQDVALRCDPISGHVSLYWYRQALGQGPEFLTYFNYEAQQDKSGLPNDRFSAERPEGSISTLTIQRTEQRDSAMYRCASSERVEKETQYFGPGTRLLVL.

The chain is built from TRBV6-5 and TRBJ1-1, with a weak D call TRBD1 (5 bases). The CDR3 runs to 11 residues. Germline V gene sequence: CDR1 MNHEY, CDR2 SVGAGI. V was shortened by 8 bases and J by 5 bases, with 9 bases between the two germline ends. This CDR3 reads CASRRGTEAFF. CDR3 bases: TGTGCCAGCCGCCGGGGGACTGAAGCTTTCTTT.

The chain carries TRBV9 and TRBJ2-7; possibly TRBD2 for D (6 bases). V dropped 4 bases and J dropped 6 bases, with 23 bases sitting between them. Germline V gene sequence: CDR1 SGDLS, CDR2 YYNGEE. The CDR3 sequence is 16 residues long. The CDR3 loop is CASSPHRGREKGEQYF. The CDR3, as DNA: TGTGCCAGCAGCCCGCATCGGGGCCGGGAGAAGGGCGAGCAGTACTTC.

The J gene is TRBJ2-2, the V gene TRBV6-5; 7 nucleotides align to TRBD2. This CDR3 has 16 residues. The V gene's germline CDR1 is MNHEY and CDR2 SVGAGI. Trimming at V came to 4 bases and at J to 4 bases, leaving 9 bases not matched to a gene. DNA of the CDR3: TGTGCCAGCAGTTTAGCGGTGGGAGGGCGCACCGGGGAGCTGTTTTTT. The encoded protein is CASSLAVGGRTGELFF.

This clone has only a few counts. The chain is built from TRBV5-4 and TRBJ2-7; D perhaps matches TRBD1 (6 bases). V gave up 4 bases and J gave up 3 bases, with 11 bases separating them. CDR3 length: 13 residues. Germline lookup yields CDR1 SGHNT and CDR2 YYREEE (reference sequence). In nucleotides, the CDR3 is TGTGCCAGCAGCGCCCAGACAGGCTACGAGCAGTACTTC. This gives the protein CASSAQTGYEQYF.

The chain recombines TRBV6-5 with TRBJ1-2; D gene ambiguous. The CDR3 consists of 12 residues. Germline V gives CDR1 MNHEY, CDR2 SVGAGI. The ends were cut back, 8 bases at V and 4 bases at J, with 11 bases in the middle. This chain's CDR3 is CASRGGGYGYTF. Written as DNA, the CDR3 is TGTGCCAGCCGCGGAGGAGGCTATGGCTACACCTTC.

The V call is TRBV29-1, the J call TRBJ2-2, with TRBD1 as a possible D gene (5 bases). Germline lookup yields CDR1 SQVTM and CDR2 ANQGSEA. This CDR3 spans 12 amino acids. V dropped 7 bases and J dropped 7 bases, with 13 bases sitting between them. The CDR3 sequence is CSAQGSGGELFF. DNA for the CDR3: TGCAGCGCCCAGGGTTCTGGCGGGGAGCTGTTTTTT.

V gene TRBV9 combines with J gene TRBJ1-4; TRBD1 aligns across 8 bases. The V gene end was trimmed by 4 bases and the J gene end by 8 bases; junction bases not matched to a gene: 10. The CDR3 is 15 amino acids. Germline values: CDR1 SGDLS, CDR2 YYNGEE. CDR3 loop: CASSPRQGYAEKLFF. The CDR3 nucleotides read TGTGCCAGCAGCCCCCGACAGGGGTATGCGGAAAAACTGTTTTTT.

V usage is TRBV7-6 and J usage is TRBJ2-3; the match to TRBD1 covers 7 bases. The J segment lost 4 bases and the V segment lost 2 bases, leaving 9 bases of the junction unmatched. Germline V gene lookup returns CDR1 SGHVS and CDR2 FNYEAQ. This CDR3 is 16 amino acids long. The chain's CDR3 is CASSLNWQGVSDTQYF. The CDR3 nucleotides read TGTGCCAGCAGCTTAAATTGGCAGGGGGTATCAGATACGCAGTATTTT.